The 23 T cell receptor beta chains below all came from one sample that was sequenced in a study of T cells in Graves' hyperthyroidism and ophthalmopathy. Regions amplified from RNA transcripts were the TCR beta CDR3 regions. TCR CDR3 underwent first-round RT-PCR with the HTBI primer set. TCRdb itself ran the multiplex PCR reads through MiXCR, one entry per CDR3 protein. The sample holds about 600,000 distinct CDR3 sequences, 16% seen once. The sample taken for sequencing was blood. The receptors originated from a woman between 35 and 50 years old with Graves' ophthalmopathy.

This clonotype was counted between two and nine times. V usage is TRBV24-1 and J usage is TRBJ1-5; weak D call: TRBD1 (5 bases). V lost 2 bases to trimming and J lost 1 base, with 8 bases between them. This CDR3 contains 15 residues. CDR1 is KGHDR and CDR2 is SFDVKD in the germline V gene. The CDR3 DNA follows: TGTGCCACCAGTGATTCGAAGGGGAGCAATCAGCCCCAGCATTTT. As protein: CATSDSKGSNQPQHF.

This clonotype was detected many times. This rearrangement joins TRBV29-1 to TRBJ2-7, with 7 bases lining up with TRBD1. This CDR3 is built from 13 residues. Germline lookup yields CDR1 SQVTM and CDR2 ANQGSEA. The J segment lost 3 bases and the V segment lost 5 bases, leaving 7 bases of the junction unmatched. CDR3 sequence: CSVSSSGGYEQYF. As DNA, the CDR3 is TGCAGCGTTTCATCCTCAGGGGGCTACGAGCAGTACTTC.

The CDR3 protein is CASKSGGPGNEQFF. The DNA for the CDR3 is TGTGCCAGCAAGTCGGGGGGGCCCGGGAATGAGCAGTTCTTC. This chain uses TRBV7-3 with TRBJ2-1, with 8 bases identical to TRBD2. CDR3 length equals 14 residues. V lost 7 bases to trimming and J lost 7 bases; unmatched junction nucleotides: 9. Per the germline V gene, CDR1 is SGHTA and CDR2 is FQGTGA.

This clonotype was found many times. The chain recombines TRBV28 with TRBJ2-1; D may be TRBD2 (6 bases). Germline CDR1 is MDHEN and CDR2 is SYDVKM. V was cut by 5 bases and J by 5 bases, with 16 bases left in between. This CDR3 is 15 amino acids long. In DNA, the CDR3 is TGTGCCAGCAGTCCTGGACCAAGGAGGGACAATGAGCAGTTCTTC. Protein: CASSPGPRRDNEQFF. Using reference TRBV28 and TRBJ2-1 for the parts outside the CDR3, the full variable domain is DVKVTQSSRYLVKRTGEKVFLECVQDMDHENMFWYRQDPGLGLRLIYFSYDVKMKEKGDIPEGYSVSREKKERFSLILESASTNQTSMYLCASSPGPRRDNEQFFGPGTRLTVL.

The V call is TRBV6-1, the J call TRBJ1-4; D gene ambiguous. V dropped 6 bases and J dropped 8 bases, with 16 bases sitting between them. The CDR3 consists of 14 residues. Per the germline V gene, CDR1 is MNHNS and CDR2 is SASEGT. The CDR3 nucleotides are TGTGCCAGCAGAGAGGGTCATCCTCGGGAAAAACTGTTTTTT. This encodes CASREGHPREKLFF.

This clonotype has ten or more counts. The rearrangement joins TRBV30 to TRBJ2-2; the D is unclear. V dropped 5 bases and J dropped 8 bases, with 12 bases sitting between them. CDR3 length: 12 amino acids. The V gene's germline CDR1 is GTSNPN and CDR2 SVGIG (reference sequence). In DNA form, the CDR3 reads TGTGCCTGGGGCCGACCGTTTGGGGAGCTGTTTTTT. Its translation is CAWGRPFGELFF.

This clonotype was seen ten or more times. The rearrangement uses TRBV7-9 and TRBJ2-2, with unresolved D. Germline CDR1 SEHNR, CDR2 FQNEAQ (reference sequence). The V end was cut by 1 base, the J end by 7 bases, with 13 bases between. The length of the CDR3 is 15 residues. In DNA form, the CDR3 reads TGTGCCAGCAGCTTAGGTGCCTCAGACGGCGGGGAGCTGTTTTTT. Amino acid sequence: CASSLGASDGGELFF.

This clonotype was seen a handful of times. The chain has TRBV19 and TRBJ2-5; maybe TRBD2 (6 bases). Per germline, CDR1 LNHDA and CDR2 SQIVND (reference sequence). This CDR3 region has 14 residues. V gave up 5 bases and J gave up 2 bases, with 12 bases separating them. CDR3 in amino acids: CASSPPGTQETQYF. In DNA form, the CDR3 reads TGTGCCAGTAGTCCACCTGGGACTCAAGAGACCCAGTACTTC.

The rearrangement uses TRBV12-3 or TRBV12-4 and TRBJ1-3; the D is unclear. This CDR3 spans 19 amino acids. The germline V and J ends were trimmed by 7 bases and 2 bases, with 27 bases remaining between them. CDR3 sequence reads: CASTPLNQVWGSPGNTIYF. CDR3 DNA: TGTGCCAGCACCCCCCTCAATCAGGTCTGGGGATCACCTGGAAACACCATATATTTT.

In its sample, this clonotype was seen a few times. The genes are TRBV6-6 and TRBJ2-7; 10 bases align to TRBD2. Per the germline V gene, CDR1 is MNHNY and CDR2 is SVGAGI (reference sequence). V was pared by 2 bases and J by 2 bases, with 9 bases of the junction left unmatched. CDR3 length: 17 amino acids. This chain's CDR3 is CASSYTADTSGAYEQYF. CDR3 nucleotides: TGTGCCAGCAGTTACACCGCCGATACTAGCGGGGCCTACGAGCAGTACTTC.

The sample holds a few counts of this clonotype. The V and J genes are TRBV6-1 and TRBJ1-6; no clear D. Trimming pared 3 bases from V and 1 base from J, leaving 7 bases between. Germline CDR1 MNHNS, CDR2 SASEGT. The CDR3 extends over 15 amino acids. CDR3 nucleotide sequence: TGTGCCAGCAGTGACAGAAGGTCCTATAATTCACCCCTCCACTTT. Translated, it gives CASSDRRSYNSPLHF.

A few counts support this clonotype. The chain links TRBV11-1 to TRBJ2-2, with TRBD2 matching over 12 bases. V shed 3 bases, J shed 7 bases, and the junction held 18 bases outside the gene matches. From germline, CDR1 is SGHAT and CDR2 FQDESV (reference sequence). The CDR3 consists of 20 residues. This chain's CDR3 is CASSFCPLLAGGPGSGELFF. The CDR3 DNA follows: TGTGCCAGCAGCTTCTGTCCCTTACTAGCGGGAGGTCCAGGCAGCGGGGAGCTGTTTTTT.

The chain uses TRBV2 and TRBJ2-1, with 10 bases that match TRBD2. CDR1 and CDR2 (germline): SNHLY, FYNNEI. With 1 base clipped from V and 4 bases from J, the junction kept 1 base outside the gene matches. The CDR3 has 15 residues. The CDR3 spells CASSEDSGGYNEQFF. The CDR3 nucleotides read TGTGCCAGCAGTGAAGATAGCGGGGGGTACAATGAGCAGTTCTTC.

The chain uses TRBV20-1 and TRBJ2-6, with unresolved D. The germline V gene encodes CDR1 DFQATT and CDR2 SNEGSKA (reference sequence). V shed 6 bases and J shed 1 base, with 16 bases lying between them. There are 16 residues in the CDR3. CDR3 amino acids: CSARPSWPSGANVLTF. In DNA form, the CDR3 reads TGCAGTGCCAGGCCGAGCTGGCCATCTGGGGCCAACGTCCTGACTTTC.

Many counts were recorded for this clonotype. The V and J genes are TRBV24-1 and TRBJ2-7, with TRBD2 identical over 10 bases. CDR1 is KGHDR and CDR2 is SFDVKD in the germline V gene. Trimming at V came to 3 bases and at J to 4 bases, leaving 5 bases not matched to a gene. The CDR3 consists of 15 residues. The CDR3 reads CATSDTSSGSYEQYF. In nucleotides, the CDR3 is TGTGCCACCAGTGATACTTCTAGCGGGAGTTACGAGCAGTACTTC.

This clonotype was detected ten times or more. The chain couples TRBV15 to TRBJ2-1; perhaps D is TRBD1 or TRBD2 (5 bases each). The CDR3 contains 13 residues. Trimming cost V 11 bases and J 4 bases, with 15 bases left between them. The V gene's germline CDR1 is LNHNV and CDR2 YYDKDF (reference sequence). The CDR3 loop reads CASRGPAYNEQFF. CDR3 nucleotide sequence: TGTGCCTCGAGGGGCCCTGCATACAATGAGCAGTTCTTC.

Many counts were recorded for this clonotype. This chain links TRBV3-1 with TRBJ1-1; D uncertain. Germline CDR1 and CDR2: LGHDT and YNNKEL (reference sequence). Trimming pared 4 bases from V and 6 bases from J, leaving 15 bases between. This CDR3 comprises 14 residues. The CDR3 loop reads CASSPTDRPAEAFF. The CDR3 DNA sequence: TGTGCCAGCAGCCCTACCGATCGGCCGGCTGAAGCTTTCTTT.

This clonotype was counted at least ten times. This chain connects TRBV2 to TRBJ2-3, with D perhaps being TRBD1 or TRBD2 (6 bases each). The germline V and J ends were trimmed by 3 bases and 4 bases, with 17 bases remaining between them. The length of the CDR3 is 16 residues. CDR1 is SNHLY, CDR2 FYNNEI, per germline. This CDR3 is CASSDEGGLGPDTQYF. CDR3 nucleotides: TGTGCCAGCAGTGACGAGGGGGGATTAGGCCCAGATACGCAGTATTTT.

This sequence joins TRBV29-1 and TRBJ2-6, with 7 bases matching TRBD1. Germline V gene sequence: CDR1 SQVTM, CDR2 ANQGSEA. The J segment lost 2 bases and the V segment lost 1 base, leaving 8 bases of the junction unmatched. The CDR3 sequence is 17 residues long. Written as DNA, the CDR3 is TGCAGCGTTGAAGTTTGGCAGGGGGTGGCTGGGGCCAACGTCCTGACTTTC. As protein: CSVEVWQGVAGANVLTF.

This clonotype was recorded at least ten times. The J gene is TRBJ2-1, the V gene TRBV28; D is perhaps TRBD2 (5 bases). The CDR3 sequence is 14 residues long. V was clipped by 5 bases and J by 7 bases, with 15 bases between them. Germline values: CDR1 MDHEN, CDR2 SYDVKM. The CDR3 region is CASSNPAGRNEQFF. The CDR3 DNA is TGTGCCAGCAGTAACCCGGCGGGCCGAAATGAGCAGTTCTTC.

This clonotype came up many times. The rearrangement joins TRBV3-1 to TRBJ1-2, with a possible D match to TRBD1 (6 bases). Germline CDR1 and CDR2: LGHDT and YNNKEL (reference sequence). Trimming stripped 5 bases from V and 7 bases from J, with 17 bases between. CDR3 length equals 14 residues. The CDR3 bases are TGTGCCAGCAGCTTTAGAACAGGGATAGGTGGCTACACCTTC. This gives the protein CASSFRTGIGGYTF. Filled out from reference TRBV3-1 and TRBJ1-2, the complete variable domain reads DTAVSQTPKYLVTQMGNDKSIKCEQNLGHDTMYWYKQDSKKFLKIMFSYNNKELIINETVPNRFSPKSPDKAHLNLHINSLELGDSAVYFCASSFRTGIGGYTFGSGTRLTVV.

This clonotype has ten or more counts. J is TRBJ1-2 and V is TRBV3-1; 7 bases fit TRBD1. The V gene end was trimmed by 3 bases and the J gene end by 7 bases; junction bases not matched to a gene: 5. The CDR3 extends over 13 amino acids. Germline values: CDR1 LGHDT, CDR2 YNNKEL (reference sequence). Written as DNA, the CDR3 is TGTGCCAGCAGCCACGACAGGGCTGTTGGCTACACCTTC. Amino acids: CASSHDRAVGYTF.

CDR3 loop: CAIRRDREGYEQFF. For the CDR3, the DNA is TGTGCCATCAGACGGGACAGGGAGGGGTATGAGCAGTTCTTC. The V gene is TRBV10-3, the J gene TRBJ2-1, with 9 positions matching TRBD1. Per the germline V gene, CDR1 is ENHRY and CDR2 is SYGVKD. This CDR3 contains 14 residues. Germline trimming cut 6 bases from V and 8 bases from J; bases unmatched to any gene: 8.